This passage covers 24 T cell receptor beta chains from one sample sequenced in a study of shared clonotypes between healthy human individuals. Method: immunoSEQ multiplex PCR; TCRdb's copy keeps in-frame clones and lacks some. The sample includes a few million clones, more than 80% of them seen just once. Specimen: naive CD4+ T cells from PBMCs. The subset: CD45RA+ positively selected. These receptors were obtained from a young man in good health. Some clones in this sample may be carry-over from other donors' samples.

This chain joins TRBV7-2 and TRBJ2-1; 8 bases line up with TRBD1. V lost 5 bases, J lost 0 bases, and 3 bases stayed unmatched. The CDR3 consists of 15 residues. Per germline, CDR1 SGHTA and CDR2 FQGNSA. CDR3 loop: CASSITGGSYNEQFF. Here the CDR3 DNA reads TGTGCCAGCAGCATCACAGGGGGCTCCTACAATGAGCAGTTCTTC.

The chain recombines TRBV25-1 with TRBJ2-3; D may be TRBD1 (5 bases). Trimming took 7 bases from V and 0 from J, leaving 11 bases between them. The germline gives CDR1 MGHDK, CDR2 SYGVNS. The CDR3 spans 14 residues. The CDR3 coding sequence is TGTGCCAGCACCCCGGACACTAGCACAGATACGCAGTATTTT. Translated, it gives CASTPDTSTDTQYF.

This chain links TRBV18 with TRBJ2-7, with D maybe TRBD2 (6 bases). Trimming took off 6 bases at V and 6 bases at J, with 18 bases between the two ends. This CDR3 has 14 amino acids. Germline-derived CDR1 and CDR2 are KGHSH and LQKENI. The CDR3 nucleotides read TGTGCCAGCTCCCGGGGGACCCCAGGATTCGAGCAGTACTTC. Translated: CASSRGTPGFEQYF. Variable domain in full (rest from reference TRBV18 and TRBJ2-7): NAGVMQNPRHLVRRRGQEARLRCSPMKGHSHVYWYRQLPEEGLKFMVYLQKENIIDESGMPKERFSAEFPKEGPSILRIQQVVRGDSAAYFCASSRGTPGFEQYFGPGTRLTVT.

V gene TRBV6-6 combines with J gene TRBJ1-2; 7 bases are shared with TRBD1. Germline CDR1 and CDR2: MNHNY and SVGAGI (reference sequence). The CDR3 covers 15 residues. V was clipped by 5 bases and J by 2 bases; unmatched bases: 8. The CDR3 nucleotides are TGTGCCAGCAGTGCCCCGGTCAGGGGGAACTATGGCTACACCTTC. It translates to CASSAPVRGNYGYTF.

The chain is built from TRBV19 and TRBJ1-2; D call uncertain. V dropped 4 bases and J dropped 2 bases, with 8 bases sitting between them. The CDR3 loop spans 13 amino acids. CDR1 is LNHDA and CDR2 is SQIVND in the germline V gene (reference sequence). This chain's CDR3 is CASSTQQNYGYTF. The DNA of the CDR3 is TGTGCCAGTAGTACCCAACAGAACTATGGCTACACCTTC.

The V call is TRBV5-4, the J call TRBJ2-1, with 9 bases aligning to TRBD2. Germline CDR1 reads SGHNT; CDR2 reads YYREEE (reference sequence). The CDR3 contains 16 residues. The V and J ends lost 10 bases and 7 bases, in that order; junction bases with no gene match: 18. The CDR3 spells CAGTNSGRFRGNEQFF. In nucleotides, the CDR3 is TGTGCCGGGACCAATAGCGGGAGATTCAGAGGAAATGAGCAGTTCTTC.

The chain has TRBV28 and TRBJ1-2; 8 bases are shared with TRBD1. In germline, CDR1 is MDHEN, CDR2 SYDVKM. The V gene end was trimmed by 6 bases and the J gene end by 3 bases; junction bases not matched to a gene: 9. The CDR3 sequence is 15 residues long. The DNA for the CDR3 is TGTGCCAGCAGCCAGGGACAGGCCCCACACTATGGCTACACCTTC. Translation gives CASSQGQAPHYGYTF.

The chain carries TRBV7-2 and TRBJ2-1; 12 bases are a match to TRBD2. The V and J ends lost 5 bases and 7 bases, in that order; junction bases with no gene match: 6. The CDR3 loop spans 15 amino acids. CDR1 is SGHTA and CDR2 is FQGNSA in the germline V gene. The CDR3 sequence: CASSPGLAGRNEQFF. The CDR3 DNA reads as TGTGCCAGCAGCCCTGGACTAGCGGGAAGGAATGAGCAGTTCTTC.

The genes are TRBV11-3 and TRBJ1-3; tentatively, D is TRBD1 (6 bases). CDR1 and CDR2 from the germline V gene are SGHNT and YENEEA. The length of the CDR3 is 16 residues. Trimming removed 1 base from V and 0 bases from J, with 10 bases in between. CDR3 residues: CASSLAGAYSGNTIYF. The DNA of the CDR3 is TGTGCCAGCAGCTTAGCAGGGGCATACTCTGGAAACACCATATATTTT.

The rearrangement links TRBV30 to TRBJ2-1; unclear D gene. V was trimmed by 2 bases and J by 2 bases, leaving 4 bases between them. The germline V gene encodes CDR1 GTSNPN and CDR2 SVGIG (reference sequence). The length of the CDR3 is 12 residues. The CDR3 DNA reads as TGTGCCTGGAGTTACACCTACAATGAGCAGTTCTTC. As protein: CAWSYTYNEQFF. Based on the CDR3 plus reference TRBV30 and TRBJ2-1, the full variable domain is SQTIHQWPATLVQPVGSPLSLECTVEGTSNPNLYWYRQAAGRGLQLLFYSVGIGQISSEVPQNLSASRPQDRQFILSSKKLLLSDSGFYLCAWSYTYNEQFFGPGTRLTVL.

The chain recombines TRBV18 with TRBJ2-3, with unresolved D. Germline CDR1 and CDR2: KGHSH and LQKENI. Trimming shortened V by 0 bases and J by 6 bases, and 13 bases separated the two germline ends. This CDR3 spans 15 amino acids. CDR3 coding DNA: TGTGCCAGCTCACCACCCAATGGGTTAGGGGATACGCAGTATTTT. As protein: CASSPPNGLGDTQYF.

V gene TRBV11-2 combines with J gene TRBJ2-1, with 7 bases fitting TRBD2. The CDR3 runs 15 residues. Germline V CDR1 and CDR2: SGHAT, FQNNGV. The V segment lost 5 bases and the J segment 3 bases; nucleotides outside the gene matches: 7. CDR3 DNA sequence: TGTGCCAGCAGCGTCCGGGACTACCGCTACAATGAGCAGTTCTTC. Protein: CASSVRDYRYNEQFF. Drawing the rest from reference TRBV11-2 and TRBJ2-1, the complete variable domain is EAGVAQSPRYKIIEKRQSVAFWCNPISGHATLYWYQQILGQGPKLLIQFQNNGVVDDSQLPKDRFSAERLKGVDSTLKIQPAKLEDSAVYLCASSVRDYRYNEQFFGPGTRLTVL.

The chain couples TRBV30 to TRBJ1-2; D is ambiguous. Per the germline V gene, CDR1 is GTSNPN and CDR2 is SVGIG (reference sequence). The CDR3 is 15 amino acids. Trimming left V 2 bases short and J 2 bases short, with 15 bases between. CDR3: CAWSPTVGRNYGYTF. CDR3 in DNA: TGTGCCTGGAGTCCTACCGTTGGACGGAACTATGGCTACACCTTC.

The genes are TRBV7-2 and TRBJ1-4; 8 positions agree with TRBD1. Looked up from germline, CDR1 is SGHTA and CDR2 is FQGNSA. Germline trimming cut 1 base from V and 10 bases from J; bases unmatched to any gene: 8. The CDR3 runs to 15 residues. The CDR3 sequence is CASSLGTGLFGKLFF. The CDR3 DNA reads TGTGCCAGCAGCTTAGGGACAGGGTTATTTGGAAAACTGTTTTTT.

The chain links TRBV7-3 to TRBJ2-3, with D unresolved. This CDR3 region has 14 residues. Deletions cut 3 bases from V and 5 bases from J, with 12 bases between. Germline assignment: CDR1 SGHTA and CDR2 FQGTGA. The CDR3 region has the DNA TGTGCCAGCAGCTTTAACGGTTGGGTAGATACGCAGTATTTT. This translates into CASSFNGWVDTQYF.

This chain connects TRBV2 to TRBJ1-1, with unresolved D. Looked up from germline, CDR1 is SNHLY and CDR2 is FYNNEI. V lost 4 bases, J lost 4 bases, and 10 bases lay in between. The CDR3 is made up of 13 amino acids. The chain's CDR3 is CASSAVIGTEAFF. The CDR3 coding sequence is TGTGCCAGCAGTGCGGTGATTGGCACTGAAGCTTTCTTT.

The chain has TRBV7-8 and TRBJ2-1; possibly TRBD1 or TRBD2 for D (5 bases each). The V gene's germline CDR1 is SGHVS and CDR2 FQNEAQ. The CDR3 totals 16 residues. V gave up 6 bases and J gave up 0 bases, with 15 bases separating them. The CDR3 region has the DNA TGTGCCAGCAGTTTGCTTGTCGGGACCTCCTACAATGAGCAGTTCTTC. Its protein is CASSLLVGTSYNEQFF.

J is TRBJ2-7 and V is TRBV7-9; D could derive from TRBD1 or TRBD2 (6 bases each). Germline V gene lookup returns CDR1 SEHNR and CDR2 FQNEAQ (reference sequence). This CDR3 has 15 amino acids. Between the trimmed V and J ends, which lost 5 bases and 0 bases, there was a span of 14 bases. In nucleotides, the CDR3 is TGTGCCAGCAGCCAACGGGGGCAGAGCTCCTACGAGCAGTACTTC. As protein: CASSQRGQSSYEQYF. Full variable domain (rest looked up from reference TRBV7-9 and TRBJ2-7): DTGVSQNPRHKITKRGQNVTFRCDPISEHNRLYWYRQTLGQGPEFLTYFQNEAQLEKSRLLSDRFSAERPKGSFSTLEIQRTEQGDSAMYLCASSQRGQSSYEQYFGPGTRLTVT.

The chain recombines TRBV5-1 with TRBJ2-2; D is unclear. The V gene lost 2 bases and the J gene lost 7 bases, with 3 bases spanning the gap. Germline loops: CDR1 SGHRS, CDR2 YFSETQ. The CDR3 is 11 amino acids. The chain's CDR3 is CASSFDGELFF. DNA of the CDR3: TGCGCCAGCAGCTTCGACGGGGAGCTGTTTTTT.

The V gene is TRBV4-1, the J gene TRBJ2-3; D is tentatively TRBD1 or TRBD2 (5 bases each). This CDR3 comprises 17 residues. Germline-derived CDR1 and CDR2 are MGHRA and YSYEKL. Trimming shortened V by 3 bases and J by 2 bases, and 18 bases separated the two germline ends. The CDR3: CASSQERPGGVTDTQYF. The DNA of the CDR3 is TGCGCCAGCAGCCAGGAACGGCCTGGGGGAGTCACAGATACGCAGTATTTT.

The gene calls are TRBV4-1 and TRBJ2-1, with 8 nucleotides matching TRBD2. The V and J ends lost 4 bases and 5 bases, in that order; junction bases with no gene match: 16. CDR1 and CDR2 (germline): MGHRA, YSYEKL. The CDR3 contains 18 residues. CDR3 in amino acids: CASSPPLGLALQDNEQFF. The DNA for the CDR3 is TGCGCCAGCAGCCCGCCCTTAGGACTAGCCCTACAAGACAATGAGCAGTTCTTC.

The chain has TRBV21-1 and TRBJ2-7; TRBD1 is the table's D call and was not checked against the DNA. TRBV21-1 is shown as a pseudogene. The CDR3 has 15 amino acids. The CDR3 is CASSKAGTVTYEQYF. CDR3 sequence (DNA): TGTGCCAGCAGCAAAGCGGGGACAGTCACCTACGAGCAGTACTTC.

The rearrangement uses TRBV11-2 and TRBJ1-4; D is uncertain. The CDR3 runs 14 residues. The germline V and J ends were trimmed by 5 bases and 7 bases, with 14 bases remaining between them. CDR1 is SGHAT, CDR2 FQNNGV, per germline. CDR3 in amino acids: CASSRGEWGEKLFF. The CDR3 DNA follows: TGTGCCAGCAGCCGCGGGGAATGGGGTGAAAAACTGTTTTTT.

This clone has only one observation. V and J are TRBV19 and TRBJ2-1; TRBD2 matches at 9 bases. The CDR3 runs 16 residues. From germline, CDR1 is LNHDA and CDR2 SQIVND (reference sequence). Germline trimming cut 1 base from V and 8 bases from J; bases unmatched to any gene: 9. The CDR3 loop reads CASSIGWREGPDEQFF. CDR3 nucleotide sequence: TGTGCCAGTAGTATAGGTTGGCGGGAGGGCCCCGATGAGCAGTTCTTC.